The rows below give T cell receptor beta chains drawn from one sample of a study of PD-L1 blockade in urothelial cancer. Produced via immunoSEQ multiplex PCR; TCRdb's table is partial and in-frame only. The sample yields 100,000 to 150,000 clones, about four fifths seen once. The starting material was PBMCs, obtained around atezolizumab (anti-PD-L1) treatment. These TCRs come from a man aged 50-59 years with urothelial cancer. The conserved cysteine and the conserved F or W are not part of the CDR3 here. A D gene is named only where the DNA matches it firmly. Clone size is given for some rows only: seen once, a few or many times, or a class if the clone is expanded.

d_call	clone_size	v_call	j_call	cdr3_aa
.	.	TRBV5-1	TRBJ2-7	ASSLQGEQY
.	.	TRBV18	TRBJ2-3	ASSPPRSRSTDTQY
TRBD1	once	TRBV4-1	TRBJ2-6	ASSRLNSGTGPGANVLT
TRBD1	.	TRBV18	TRBJ2-2	ASSPPSRGHTGELF
.	.	TRBV10-2	TRBJ2-7	ASSESTSYEQY
TRBD1	.	TRBV4-2	TRBJ2-1	ASSLRGQGTHEQF
.	.	TRBV18	TRBJ2-2	ASSPRDGGELF
.	.	TRBV10-3	TRBJ2-1	AISSPNSFDYNEQF
TRBD2	.	TRBV10-2	TRBJ2-3	ASTWTSGTDTQY
.	once	TRBV5-3	TRBJ1-3	ARINVVSGYDRSSGNTIY
.	few	TRBV2	TRBJ2-7	ASTLGGKQY
TRBD1	.	TRBV5-6	TRBJ1-1	ASSGQGAAEAF
.	.	TRBV2	TRBJ1-2	ARRGGAYGYT
TRBD1	.	TRBV6-1	TRBJ1-2	ASRGGDRVNYGYT
TRBD1	.	TRBV18	TRBJ2-7	ASSGGQGEGYEQY
.	.	TRBV19	TRBJ2-7	ASGDLYEQY
.	.	TRBV11-2	TRBJ2-2	ASSKTDTGELF